What follows are 32 T cell receptor beta chains derived from one specimen sequenced in a study of early T cells in non-severe SARS-CoV-2 infection. In TCRdb, the 5' RACE reads were re-called with MiXCR into one record per CDR3 protein. The sample lists approximately 79,000 distinct CDR3 sequences; around 13% were seen once. The sequenced sample was whole blood. Every receptor here comes from an adult who was a healthcare worker with PCR-confirmed SARS-CoV-2 infection or an uninfected control (not recorded which).

The chain carries TRBV19 and TRBJ1-2, with a weak D call TRBD1 (6 bases). The V end was cut by 10 bases, the J end by 3 bases, with 15 bases between. The CDR3 extends over 13 amino acids. Germline assignment: CDR1 LNHDA and CDR2 SQIVND (reference sequence). The chain's CDR3 is CATTARGHYGYTF. The CDR3 DNA sequence: TGTGCCACCACGGCCCGGGGGCACTATGGCTACACCTTC.

The CDR3 nucleotides read TGTGCCAGCAGTTCTATGACAGGGGGCGCGTACGAGCAGTACTTC. This codes for CASSSMTGGAYEQYF. The chain links TRBV28 to TRBJ2-7, with TRBD1 matching over 10 bases. Germline trimming cut 4 bases from V and 4 bases from J; bases unmatched to any gene: 7. In germline, CDR1 is MDHEN, CDR2 SYDVKM. The CDR3 length is 15 residues.

Many counts were recorded for this clonotype. V and J are TRBV28 and TRBJ2-5; weak D call: TRBD2 (6 bases). V was trimmed by 3 bases and J by 3 bases, leaving 8 bases between them. Germline loops: CDR1 MDHEN, CDR2 SYDVKM. The CDR3 runs to 13 residues. Written as DNA, the CDR3 is TGTGCCAGCAGTTTGCGGGGAGAAGAGACCCAGTACTTC. Protein sequence: CASSLRGEETQYF.

This clonotype has a count of ten or more. J is TRBJ2-5 and V is TRBV3-2; TRBD2, the table's D call, lacks a check against the DNA. TRBV3-2 is labeled a pseudogene. The CDR3 covers 17 residues. The CDR3 protein is CASSQRPGTSVEETQYF. The DNA of the CDR3 is TGTGCCAGCAGCCAACGACCCGGGACTAGCGTTGAAGAGACCCAGTACTTC.

This clonotype was counted only a few times. The genes are TRBV2 and TRBJ1-5, with 10 bases matching TRBD1. V gave up 5 bases and J gave up 6 bases; unmatched junction bases: 4. CDR3 length: 14 residues. The germline V gene has CDR1 SNHLY and CDR2 FYNNEI. CDR3 residues: CASSLGTGVQPQHF. CDR3 bases: TGTGCCAGCAGTTTGGGGACAGGGGTTCAGCCCCAGCATTTT.

This clonotype was recorded at least ten times. This chain links TRBV5-1 with TRBJ2-1; D is unclear. Trimming took 2 bases from V and 10 from J, leaving 7 bases between them. The length of the CDR3 is 11 residues. Germline V CDR1 and CDR2: SGHRS, YFSETQ. The CDR3 loop reads CASSFGREQFF. The DNA of the CDR3 is TGCGCCAGCAGCTTCGGACGCGAGCAGTTCTTC. The variable domain in full, with the rest retrieved from reference TRBV5-1 and TRBJ2-1, is KAGVTQTPRYLIKTRGQQVTLSCSPISGHRSVSWYQQTPGQGLQFLFEYFSETQRNKGNFPGRFSGRQFSNSRSEMNVSTLELGDSALYLCASSFGREQFFGPGTRLTVL.

This clonotype was seen many times. This rearrangement joins TRBV28 to TRBJ2-6; D is ambiguous. From germline, CDR1 is MDHEN and CDR2 SYDVKM. CDR3 length: 15 amino acids. Deletions cut 7 bases from V and 1 base from J, with 11 bases between. The DNA of the CDR3 is TGTGCCAGCACCTTTTTTGGTTCTGGGGCCAACGTCCTGACTTTC. Protein: CASTFFGSGANVLTF.

CDR3 in amino acids: CASGPKGRTNYGYTF. CDR3 DNA sequence: TGTGCTAGTGGGCCCAAGGGGAGAACGAACTATGGCTACACCTTC. The chain combines TRBV12-5 with TRBJ1-2, with D maybe TRBD1 (5 bases). V was clipped by 6 bases and J by 2 bases, with 16 bases between them. This CDR3 has 15 residues. CDR1 is LGHNT, CDR2 FRNRAP, per germline. Supplemented by reference TRBV12-5 and TRBJ1-2, the full variable domain reads DARVTQTPRHKVTEMGQEVTMRCQPILGHNTVFWYRQTMMQGLELLAYFRNRAPLDDSGMPKDRFSAEMPDATLATLKIQPSEPRDSAVYFCASGPKGRTNYGYTFGSGTRLTVV.

This clonotype came up many times. V gene TRBV23-1 combines with J gene TRBJ2-3, with D perhaps assigned TRBD1 or TRBD2 (6 bases each). TRBV23-1 is noted as an ORF with a role that remains uncertain. The V end lost 6 bases, the J end lost 1 base, and 20 bases lay between the germline ends. The CDR3 totals 17 residues. The CDR3 loop is CASSQKPDGGRTDTQYF. CDR3 in DNA: TGCGCCAGCAGCCAAAAGCCCGACGGGGGCCGCACAGATACGCAGTATTTT.

Many counts were recorded for this clonotype. V gene TRBV10-1 combines with J gene TRBJ1-2; 7 bases are a match to TRBD1. This CDR3 spans 14 amino acids. Germline V gene sequence: CDR1 WNHNN, CDR2 SYGVQD (reference sequence). Trimming took 2 bases from V and 8 from J; bases not matched to a gene: 8. The CDR3 loop reads CASSETTGLGGYTF. CDR3 DNA sequence: TGCGCCAGCAGTGAGACGACAGGGTTAGGCGGCTACACCTTC.

CDR3 in amino acids: CASSGRSFTGGDNEQFF. CDR3 coding DNA: TGTGCCAGCAGCGGCCGGTCATTCACAGGGGGCGACAATGAGCAGTTCTTC. This chain connects TRBV5-6 to TRBJ2-1; TRBD1 matches at 9 bases. With 4 bases clipped from V and 5 bases from J, the junction kept 13 bases outside the gene matches. The germline V gene encodes CDR1 SGHDT and CDR2 YYEEEE. The length of the CDR3 is 17 residues.

At least ten counts were recorded for this clonotype. The chain is built from TRBV6-2 or TRBV6-3 and TRBJ2-7; tentative D call: TRBD2 (5 bases). CDR1 is MNHEY and CDR2 is SVGEGT in the germline V gene. The CDR3 consists of 14 residues. The V gene lost 5 bases and the J gene lost 4 bases, with 15 bases spanning the gap. CDR3 nucleotide sequence: TGTGCCAGCAGTGAGGGAGTAGTGATGTACGAGCAGTACTTC. Protein: CASSEGVVMYEQYF.

This clonotype was seen at least ten times. The gene calls are TRBV5-1 and TRBJ1-2, with D maybe TRBD1 (5 bases). Germline V gives CDR1 SGHRS, CDR2 YFSETQ. V was pared by 0 bases and J by 6 bases, with 15 bases between. This CDR3 comprises 15 residues. The CDR3 here is CASSLAVAGTDGYTF. Here the CDR3 DNA reads TGCGCCAGCAGCTTGGCCGTTGCAGGGACGGATGGCTACACCTTC.

There are a few counts of this clonotype. This chain uses TRBV6-6 with TRBJ2-3; tentative D call: TRBD1 (5 bases). Trimming removed 2 bases at V and 3 bases at J, with 18 bases between. The V gene's germline CDR1 is MNHNY and CDR2 SVGAGI (reference sequence). The CDR3 extends over 17 amino acids. CDR3 amino acids: CASSYGRQTRATDTQYF. The DNA for the CDR3 is TGTGCCAGCAGTTACGGCCGACAGACGCGTGCTACAGATACGCAGTATTTT.

This clonotype appeared a few times. This chain links TRBV5-8 with TRBJ1-3; a weak D match, TRBD1 (5 bases). V dropped 1 base and J dropped 0 bases, with 8 bases sitting between them. Germline lookup yields CDR1 SGHTS and CDR2 YDEGEE. CDR3 length: 15 residues. CDR3 protein: CASSLQGGSGNTIYF. DNA of the CDR3: TGTGCCAGCAGCTTGCAGGGCGGCTCTGGAAACACCATATATTTT. The full variable domain, with the rest looked up from reference TRBV5-8 and TRBJ1-3, is EAGVTQSPTHLIKTRGQQATLRCSPISGHTSVYWYQQALGLGLQFLLWYDEGEERNRGNFPPRFSGRQFPNYSSELNVNALELEDSALYLCASSLQGGSGNTIYFGEGSWLTVV.

There are a few counts of this clonotype. The chain links TRBV20-1 to TRBJ1-1; D uncertain. The CDR3 sequence is 11 residues long. Trimming left V 8 bases short and J 0 bases short, with 7 bases between. Germline CDR1 reads DFQATT; CDR2 reads SNEGSKA (reference sequence). CDR3 nucleotides: TGCAGTTCCCCCCTGAACACTGAAGCTTTCTTT. It specifies CSSPLNTEAFF.

The chain links TRBV7-2 to TRBJ2-5; D may correspond to TRBD1 or TRBD2 (6 bases each). This CDR3 comprises 15 residues. CDR1 and CDR2 from the germline V gene are SGHTA and FQGNSA. With 3 bases removed from V and 5 bases from J, the gap between germline ends came to 16 bases. The CDR3 region is CASSLLTGTSETQYF. The CDR3 nucleotides are TGTGCCAGCAGCTTGTTAACAGGGACTTCGGAGACCCAGTACTTC.

The V gene is TRBV4-3, the J gene TRBJ1-4, with a tentative D call TRBD1 (6 bases). In germline, CDR1 is LGHNA, CDR2 YSLEER. Deletions cut 0 bases from V and 5 bases from J, with 7 bases between. This CDR3 spans 14 amino acids. The CDR3 bases are TGCGCCAGCAGCCAAGATAGGGGGAATGAAAAACTGTTTTTT. It yields the protein CASSQDRGNEKLFF.

The chain couples TRBV11-2 to TRBJ2-7; 7 nucleotides align to TRBD1. The CDR3 sequence is 15 residues long. Trimming took 6 bases from V and 3 from J; bases not matched to a gene: 11. CDR1 is SGHAT, CDR2 FQNNGV, per germline. The CDR3 loop is CASSLLGQLIYEQYF. The CDR3 nucleotides read TGTGCCAGCAGTCTTTTGGGACAGCTAATCTACGAGCAGTACTTC.

This clonotype was seen repeatedly, ten times or more. The CDR3 spells CASSPQEVGEAFF. The CDR3 DNA is TGTGCCAGCAGCCCCCAGGAGGTGGGTGAAGCTTTCTTT. This rearrangement joins TRBV14 to TRBJ1-1; D gene uncertain. CDR3 length: 13 residues. V was clipped by 4 bases and J by 7 bases, with 13 bases between them. CDR1 and CDR2 (germline): SGHDN, FVKESK.

The rearrangement links TRBV7-9 to TRBJ1-1; D gene uncertain. This CDR3 region has 13 residues. Germline V gives CDR1 SEHNR, CDR2 FQNEAQ (reference sequence). V lost 3 bases to trimming and J lost 1 base, with 6 bases between them. Written as DNA, the CDR3 is TGTGCCAGCAGCTTGGATCAGAACACTGAAGCTTTCTTT. This codes for CASSLDQNTEAFF.

This clonotype was observed many times. The CDR3 reads CASSHSGNTGELFF. For the CDR3, the DNA is TGTGCCAGCAGCCATAGCGGAAACACCGGGGAGCTGTTTTTT. The V gene is TRBV7-9, the J gene TRBJ2-2, with D possibly being TRBD2 (6 bases). The V and J ends lost 5 bases and 2 bases respectively, with 9 bases between them. Per the germline V gene, CDR1 is SEHNR and CDR2 is FQNEAQ (reference sequence). This CDR3 is 14 amino acids long.

The CDR3 sequence is CSLTRQEKETQYF. In nucleotides, the CDR3 is TGCAGCCTTACCCGACAGGAAAAGGAGACCCAGTACTTC. This sequence joins TRBV29-1 and TRBJ2-5; D might be TRBD1 (6 bases). This CDR3 contains 13 residues. The V end was cut by 8 bases, the J end by 5 bases, with 18 bases between. CDR1 is SQVTM, CDR2 ANQGSEA, per germline.

This sequence joins TRBV19 and TRBJ2-3; the match to TRBD1 covers 9 bases. Germline CDR1 and CDR2: LNHDA and SQIVND (reference sequence). CDR3 length: 14 residues. The V gene end was trimmed by 6 bases and the J gene end by 5 bases; junction bases not matched to a gene: 6. The CDR3 coding sequence is TGTGCCAGTAGATCGGGACAGGGTGGAGATACGCAGTATTTT. Its translation: CASRSGQGGDTQYF.

This clonotype was seen more than once but under ten times. CDR3 residues: CAWSVIVSAEAFF. The CDR3, as DNA: TGTGCCTGGAGTGTAATAGTGTCGGCTGAAGCTTTCTTT. The V gene is TRBV30, the J gene TRBJ1-1, with D hard to call. CDR1 and CDR2 from the germline V gene are GTSNPN and SVGIG (reference sequence). Trimming stripped 0 bases from V and 6 bases from J, with 11 bases between. The CDR3 runs 13 residues.

Ten or more counts support this clonotype. The chain links TRBV7-8 to TRBJ1-6; weak D call: TRBD1 (5 bases). Germline assignment: CDR1 SGHVS and CDR2 FQNEAQ. This CDR3 is 15 amino acids long. V was trimmed by 5 bases and J by 7 bases, leaving 15 bases between them. The CDR3 DNA is TGTGCCAGCAGCCCTGGGGCAGGACGAAATTCACCCCTCCACTTT. It translates to CASSPGAGRNSPLHF. Looking up the rest from reference TRBV7-8 and TRBJ1-6 gives the full variable domain: GAGVSQSPRYKVAKRGQDVALRCDPISGHVSLFWYQQALGQGPEFLTYFQNEAQLDKSGLPSDRFFAERPEGSVSTLKIQRTQQEDSAVYLCASSPGAGRNSPLHFGNGTRLTVT.

The chain couples TRBV29-1 to TRBJ1-3, with D possibly being TRBD1 (5 bases). Trimming took 2 bases from V and 2 from J, leaving 10 bases between them. In germline, CDR1 is SQVTM, CDR2 ANQGSEA. The CDR3 is 14 amino acids. CDR3 sequence (DNA): TGCAGCGTTGAACGGCAGGGCACTGGAAACACCATATATTTT. It yields the protein CSVERQGTGNTIYF.

This clonotype was detected only a few times. The CDR3: CASSPSGASDYGYTF. CDR3 DNA: TGTGCCAGCAGCCCATCGGGGGCATCGGACTATGGCTACACCTTC. The genes are TRBV7-9 and TRBJ1-2; D perhaps matches TRBD1 (6 bases). CDR1 and CDR2 (germline): SEHNR, FQNEAQ (reference sequence). The CDR3 has 15 amino acids. Trimming cost V 5 bases and J 3 bases, with 16 bases left between them. Full variable domain (remainder filled in from reference TRBV7-9 and TRBJ1-2): DTGVSQNPRHKITKRGQNVTFRCDPISEHNRLYWYRQTLGQGPEFLTYFQNEAQLEKSRLLSDRFSAERPKGSFSTLEIQRTEQGDSAMYLCASSPSGASDYGYTFGSGTRLTVV.

This clonotype was seen only a few times. The chain's CDR3 is CASSFAQEITEAFF. For the CDR3, the DNA is TGTGCCAGCAGTTTCGCGCAGGAGATCACTGAAGCTTTCTTT. This chain joins TRBV12-3 or TRBV12-4 and TRBJ1-1; D uncertain. The V end was cut by 3 bases, the J end by 4 bases, with 12 bases between. The CDR3 contains 14 residues.

The table lists this clonotype with many counts. The chain has TRBV6-1 and TRBJ1-1; D may be TRBD1 (6 bases). The length of the CDR3 is 14 residues. Germline V CDR1 and CDR2: MNHNS, SASEGT. Trimming shortened V by 2 bases and J by 2 bases, and 9 bases separated the two germline ends. Here the CDR3 reads CASSEMTGNTEAFF. The CDR3 DNA follows: TGTGCCAGCAGTGAAATGACAGGCAACACTGAAGCTTTCTTT.

There are a few counts of this clonotype. This sequence joins TRBV28 and TRBJ1-1; D is possibly TRBD1 (6 bases). V lost 4 bases and J 13 bases, leaving 19 bases between the germline ends. The V gene's germline CDR1 is MDHEN and CDR2 SYDVKM. This CDR3 has 13 residues. The CDR3: CASSSPGAPESFF. DNA of the CDR3: TGTGCCAGCAGTTCTCCGGGGGCCCCGGAGAGTTTCTTT.

In this sample, this clonotype turned up a few times. CDR3 nucleotide sequence: TGTGCCAGTAAAGGTCCCCTCCAAGAGACCCAGTACTTC. Translated, it gives CASKGPLQETQYF. The V and J genes are TRBV19 and TRBJ2-5; D unclear. V lost 7 bases, J lost 1 base, and 10 bases lay in between. This CDR3 has 13 residues. CDR1 is LNHDA and CDR2 is SQIVND in the germline V gene (reference sequence).